These 30 T cell receptor beta chains share one sample of origin, sequenced in a study of T cell changes during pregnancy in multiple sclerosis. TCRdb's table, derived via immunoSEQ multiplex PCR, lists solely in-frame clones and lacks some. The sample has tens of thousands of clones, about 90% seen once. The sequencing here drew on peripheral blood, taken in the second trimester of pregnancy. These receptors all come from a female donor with multiple sclerosis, enrolled in a pregnancy study.

This chain connects TRBV2 to TRBJ2-7; 7 positions match TRBD1. Germline assignment: CDR1 SNHLY and CDR2 FYNNEI. Trimming at V came to 6 bases and at J to 4 bases, leaving 6 bases not matched to a gene. The CDR3 runs 13 residues. CDR3 sequence: CASRVDRAYEQYF. The CDR3 DNA is TGTGCCAGCAGGGTTGACAGGGCGTACGAGCAGTACTTC.

V gene TRBV7-3 combines with J gene TRBJ1-2; 9 nucleotides align to TRBD1. Germline CDR1 is SGHTA and CDR2 is FQGTGA. The length of the CDR3 is 16 residues. The ends lost 5 bases at V and 2 bases at J; junction bases unmatched: 9. The CDR3 protein is CASSQGGTGRNYGYTF. The CDR3 bases are TGTGCCAGCAGCCAAGGCGGGACAGGGCGGAACTATGGCTACACCTTC.

CDR3 sequence: CASSQDRGQDNSPLHF. The DNA for the CDR3 is TGTGCCAGCAGCCAAGATCGGGGACAGGATAATTCACCCCTCCACTTT. The gene calls are TRBV4-2 and TRBJ1-6, with TRBD1 matching over 8 bases. The CDR3 length is 16 residues. V was pared by 0 bases and J by 5 bases, with 3 bases of the junction left unmatched. Germline V lookup: CDR1 LGHNA, CDR2 YNFKEQ.

The J gene is TRBJ1-1, the V gene TRBV5-6; 11 bases map to TRBD1. The CDR3 length is 14 residues. Germline V gene data show CDR1 as SGHDT and CDR2 as YYEEEE. Losses at the gene ends were 4 bases for V and 6 bases for J; bases not matched to a gene: 5. The CDR3 sequence: CASSAGQGAAEAFF. The CDR3, as DNA: TGTGCCAGCAGCGCAGGACAGGGGGCGGCTGAAGCTTTCTTT.

This chain connects TRBV2 to TRBJ1-6, with D possibly TRBD1 on 6 matching bases. V was shortened by 8 bases and J by 3 bases, with 8 bases between the two germline ends. Per the germline V gene, CDR1 is SNHLY and CDR2 is FYNNEI. CDR3 length: 13 residues. The CDR3 is CASHRDYNSPLHF. In DNA, the CDR3 is TGTGCCAGCCACAGGGACTATAATTCACCCCTCCACTTT.

The chain couples TRBV23-1 to TRBJ2-5, with D maybe TRBD1 (5 bases). TRBV23-1 is an open reading frame whose function is uncertain. CDR3 length: 16 amino acids. V dropped 7 bases and J dropped 6 bases, with 24 bases sitting between them. The CDR3 sequence is CASTQPQGRGKKTQYF. CDR3 DNA: TGCGCCAGCACCCAACCCCAGGGTAGGGGCAAAAAGACCCAGTACTTC.

The rearrangement joins TRBV19 to TRBJ1-5; no clear D. This CDR3 is built from 15 residues. V dropped 6 bases and J dropped 0 bases, with 12 bases sitting between them. CDR1 is LNHDA and CDR2 is SQIVND in the germline V gene (reference sequence). In DNA, the CDR3 is TGTGCCAGTAGACCCCGAGGGTATAGCAATCAGCCCCAGCATTTT. Translating gives CASRPRGYSNQPQHF. The full variable domain, with the rest looked up from reference TRBV19 and TRBJ1-5, is DGGITQSPKYLFRKEGQNVTLSCEQNLNHDAMYWYRQDPGQGLRLIYYSQIVNDFQKGDIAEGYSVSREKKESFPLTVTSAQKNPTAFYLCASRPRGYSNQPQHFGDGTRLSIL.

The chain employs TRBV11-3 and TRBJ2-2; the match to TRBD2 covers 7 bases. Trimming at V came to 8 bases and at J to 4 bases, leaving 7 bases not matched to a gene. CDR3 length: 14 residues. The germline CDR1 and CDR2 sequences are SGHNT and YENEEA. In nucleotides, the CDR3 is TGTGCCAGCGGAGTGGGGGGGAGCACCGGGGAGCTGTTTTTT. Protein sequence: CASGVGGSTGELFF.

The chain has TRBV18 and TRBJ2-2; 9 bases align to TRBD2. V shed 0 bases, J shed 1 base, and the junction held 6 bases outside the gene matches. CDR1 is KGHSH, CDR2 LQKENI, per germline. CDR3 size: 18 residues. CDR3: CASSPPAGGLRNTGELFF. For the CDR3, the DNA is TGTGCCAGCTCACCACCCGCGGGGGGGCTGCGGAACACCGGGGAGCTGTTTTTT.

The V and J genes are TRBV29-1 and TRBJ2-5, with TRBD2 matching over 11 bases. V shed 4 bases, J shed 4 bases, and the junction held 8 bases outside the gene matches. The germline gives CDR1 SQVTM, CDR2 ANQGSEA. This CDR3 is built from 15 residues. Written as DNA, the CDR3 is TGCAGCGTTGTAAAAACTAGCGGGGGAGGAGAGACCCAGTACTTC. Protein product: CSVVKTSGGGETQYF.

With respect to this clone: The identical CDR3 is also encoded by other nucleotide sequences in the sample. The rearrangement uses TRBV15 and TRBJ1-6; 11 positions match TRBD1. In germline, CDR1 is LNHNV, CDR2 YYDKDF (reference sequence). Trimming cost V 1 base and J 7 bases; bases outside gene matches: 6. This CDR3 region has 17 residues. Here the CDR3 DNA reads TGTGCCACCAGCAGAGGTGGACAGGGGGCGCGAAATTCACCCCTCCACTTT. It encodes CATSRGGQGARNSPLHF.

To note about this clone: One end of the junction varies from germline; a read error may be responsible. The same CDR3 arises from other DNA sequences in this sample as well. The chain employs TRBV6-5 and TRBJ2-5; D may be TRBD2 (5 bases). The CDR3 spans 12 residues. CDR1 and CDR2 from the germline V gene are MNHEY and SVGAGI. The CDR3 loop reads CASSQKRETQYF. The CDR3 DNA sequence: TGTGCCAGCTCACAGAAGAGGGAGACTCAGTACTTC.

Here the CDR3 reads CASSLPPGQGAGNEQFF. CDR3 bases: TGTGCCAGCAGCTTACCTCCGGGACAGGGGGCGGGAAATGAGCAGTTCTTC. The rearrangement joins TRBV4-2 to TRBJ2-1, with 12 bases that match TRBD1. Germline trimming cut 5 bases from V and 7 bases from J; bases unmatched to any gene: 12. The CDR3 contains 17 residues. Germline V CDR1 and CDR2: LGHNA, YNFKEQ.

The rearrangement links TRBV7-2 to TRBJ1-2; maybe TRBD1 (6 bases). This CDR3 is 13 amino acids long. From germline, CDR1 is SGHTA and CDR2 FQGNSA. Trimming removed 10 bases from V and 5 bases from J, with 17 bases in between. Here the CDR3 DNA reads TGTGCCACCCCCGAGGGGGGAGGGTATGGCTACACCTTC. It translates to CATPEGGGYGYTF.

This chain links TRBV29-1 with TRBJ1-2, with 9 nucleotides matching TRBD1. CDR3 size: 12 residues. Germline lookup yields CDR1 SQVTM and CDR2 ANQGSEA. Trimming took 4 bases from V and 4 from J; bases not matched to a gene: 1. CDR3 residues: CSVAGQGYGYTF. CDR3 coding DNA: TGCAGCGTTGCGGGACAGGGCTATGGCTACACCTTC.

The V gene is TRBV19, the J gene TRBJ2-7; D possibly corresponds to TRBD2 (6 bases). From germline, CDR1 is LNHDA and CDR2 SQIVND (reference sequence). The V end was cut by 5 bases, the J end by 2 bases, with 10 bases between. The CDR3 is 13 amino acids. The CDR3 here is CASSLGLAYEQYF. The CDR3 nucleotides are TGTGCCAGTAGTCTGGGACTCGCCTACGAGCAGTACTTC.

The chain employs TRBV6-5 and TRBJ2-1; D is perhaps TRBD2 (5 bases). Trimming removed 5 bases from V and 1 base from J, with 9 bases in between. CDR3 size: 14 residues. Per germline, CDR1 MNHEY and CDR2 SVGAGI. The CDR3 coding sequence is TGTGCCAGCAGTCGAAGGGAGTCCTACAATGAGCAGTTCTTC. Translated, it gives CASSRRESYNEQFF.

This CDR3 is CASSVRTKNNEQFF. The CDR3 nucleotides are TGTGCCAGCAGCGTAAGGACTAAAAACAATGAGCAGTTCTTC. The chain joins TRBV7-8 to TRBJ2-1, with D maybe TRBD2 (6 bases). Germline V gene data show CDR1 as SGHVS and CDR2 as FQNEAQ. Trimming removed 5 bases from V and 5 bases from J, with 13 bases in between. The CDR3 extends over 14 amino acids.

This chain links TRBV5-4 with TRBJ1-2; 9 bases are a match to TRBD1. Germline V gives CDR1 SGHNT, CDR2 YYREEE (reference sequence). V gave up 4 bases and J gave up 4 bases; unmatched junction bases: 8. The CDR3 spans 15 residues. The CDR3 here is CASSTDRGVGYGYTF. CDR3 nucleotides: TGTGCCAGCAGCACGGACAGGGGTGTAGGCTATGGCTACACCTTC. Supplemented by reference TRBV5-4 and TRBJ1-2, the full variable domain reads ETGVTQSPTHLIKTRGQQVTLRCSSQSGHNTVSWYQQALGQGPQFIFQYYREEENGRGNFPPRFSGLQFPNYSSELNVNALELDDSALYLCASSTDRGVGYGYTFGSGTRLTVV.

The V and J genes are TRBV7-3 and TRBJ2-3; 8 bases fit TRBD2. This CDR3 is built from 16 residues. Unmatched junction bases numbered 7, after V lost 1 base and J lost 4 bases. Germline loops: CDR1 SGHTA, CDR2 FQGTGA. CDR3 in DNA: TGTGCCAGCAGCTTAATGGTGAGCGGGGGCGCAGATACGCAGTATTTT. It specifies CASSLMVSGGADTQYF.

The CDR3 DNA is TGTGCCTCCCAAGGGAGCGGGGGGGCGGGTGAGCAGTTCTTC. This codes for CASQGSGGAGEQFF. The chain uses TRBV9 and TRBJ2-1, with 10 bases that match TRBD2. CDR1 is SGDLS, CDR2 YYNGEE, per germline. Germline trimming cut 10 bases from V and 9 bases from J; bases unmatched to any gene: 13. The CDR3 is 14 residues long.

This clone has just one count. The V gene is TRBV7-6, the J gene TRBJ1-5; D is unresolved. The CDR3 extends over 18 amino acids. Trimming pared 1 base from V and 1 base from J, leaving 17 bases between. Germline V gene lookup returns CDR1 SGHVS and CDR2 FNYEAQ. CDR3 DNA: TGTGCCAGCAGCTTAGGGGCAGGTGGGAGCGGGAGCAATCAGCCCCAGCATTTT. It yields the protein CASSLGAGGSGSNQPQHF.

The rearrangement joins TRBV2 to TRBJ2-3; tentative D call: TRBD2 (6 bases). In germline, CDR1 is SNHLY, CDR2 FYNNEI. The CDR3 runs to 15 residues. Trimming took off 2 bases at V and 2 bases at J, with 11 bases between the two ends. The CDR3 DNA reads as TGTGCCAGCAGTGAATTTAGGAGGGACACAGATACGCAGTATTTT. As protein: CASSEFRRDTDTQYF.

This chain links TRBV10-2 with TRBJ2-1, with 10 bases aligning to TRBD2. The V segment lost 3 bases and the J segment 6 bases; nucleotides outside the gene matches: 8. Looked up from germline, CDR1 is WSHSY and CDR2 is SAAADI. CDR3 length equals 16 residues. The CDR3 is CASSDWTSGSPNEQFF. CDR3 nucleotide sequence: TGCGCCAGCAGTGATTGGACTAGCGGTTCACCCAATGAGCAGTTCTTC.

The chain uses TRBV5-1 and TRBJ1-1; D possibly corresponds to TRBD1 (6 bases). The germline CDR1 and CDR2 sequences are SGHRS and YFSETQ. V dropped 0 bases and J dropped 7 bases, with 16 bases sitting between them. The CDR3 is made up of 15 amino acids. CDR3 sequence reads: CASSLVTGRNFEAFF. The DNA for the CDR3 is TGCGCCAGCAGCTTGGTTACAGGGAGAAATTTTGAAGCTTTCTTT. The whole variable domain, filled in from reference TRBV5-1 and TRBJ1-1, reads KAGVTQTPRYLIKTRGQQVTLSCSPISGHRSVSWYQQTPGQGLQFLFEYFSETQRNKGNFPGRFSGRQFSNSRSEMNVSTLELGDSALYLCASSLVTGRNFEAFFGQGTRLTVV.

The chain recombines TRBV4-1 with TRBJ2-3; no clear D gene. CDR1 and CDR2 (germline): MGHRA, YSYEKL. V was pared by 2 bases and J by 6 bases, with 9 bases between. The CDR3 covers 13 residues. The CDR3 protein is CASSQSEMDTQYF. The CDR3 region has the DNA TGCGCCAGCAGCCAAAGTGAGATGGATACGCAGTATTTT.

The sample holds one count of this clone. The chain joins TRBV5-4 to TRBJ2-7; 7 bases are a match to TRBD1. The trim removed 5 bases at V and 6 bases at J, leaving 20 bases unmatched. In germline, CDR1 is SGHNT, CDR2 YYREEE (reference sequence). The CDR3 loop spans 17 amino acids. Here the CDR3 DNA reads TGTGCCAGCAGACCCGAACTTGGGACAGTCGGCTTAGGCGAGCAGTACTTC. This gives the protein CASRPELGTVGLGEQYF.

The CDR3 DNA reads TGTGCCAGCAGCGACCAGGGACAGGCCTCACAGCCCCAGCATTTT. The encoded protein is CASSDQGQASQPQHF. The chain links TRBV6-1 to TRBJ1-5, with 8 bases aligning to TRBD1. Germline CDR1 and CDR2: MNHNS and SASEGT. After removal of 6 bases from V and 7 bases from J, the junction contained 11 bases not matched to a gene. There are 15 residues in the CDR3.

This clone has just one count. The V and J genes are TRBV27 and TRBJ2-2; 8 bases are a match to TRBD2. J lost 4 bases, V lost 6 bases, and 4 bases had no gene match. The germline gives CDR1 MNHEY, CDR2 SMNVEV (reference sequence). The CDR3 contains 14 residues. The CDR3 is CASSGRGSTGELFF. Here the CDR3 DNA reads TGTGCCAGCAGCGGGAGGGGTAGCACCGGGGAGCTGTTTTTT.

The V and J genes are TRBV7-2 and TRBJ2-2; D gene ambiguous. Trimming left V 0 bases short and J 5 bases short, with 4 bases between. The CDR3 loop spans 13 amino acids. Germline V lookup: CDR1 SGHTA, CDR2 FQGNSA. The CDR3: CASSLALTGELFF. Here the CDR3 DNA reads TGTGCCAGCAGCTTAGCCCTGACCGGGGAGCTGTTTTTT.